This T cell receptor beta chain was captured by sequencing in a study of blood T cell repertoires in COVID-19. Study as a whole: Samples of COVID-19 (acute and convalescent) were obtained from the United States, Italy and Spain. T cells, B-cell-depleted T cells, or PBMCs provided the cDNA or gDNA that served as material.

Here immunoSEQ multiplex PCR was the method, and the copy in TCRdb shows in-frame clones only, minus some. The sample records some 170,000 clones, 65% to 90% being singletons. Participants had their cohort set by participant-reported clinical history. The receptor was derived from a man between 50 and 59 years old who had recovered from COVID-19. Material: PBMCs or T cells enriched from blood (not recorded which).

CDR3 residues: CASSLTSAGAGTGELFF. DNA of the CDR3: TGTGCCAGCAGCTTAACTTCGGCAGGGGCTGGCACCGGGGAGCTGTTTTTT. The V gene is TRBV7-3, the J gene TRBJ2-2; perhaps TRBD1 as D (6 bases). The CDR3 consists of 17 residues. Looked up from germline, CDR1 is SGHTA and CDR2 is FQGTGA. Trimming cost V 0 bases and J 4 bases, with 15 bases left between them. Looking up the rest from reference TRBV7-3 and TRBJ2-2 gives the full variable domain: GAGVSQTPSNKVTEKGKYVELRCDPISGHTALYWYRQSLGQGPEFLIYFQGTGAADDSGLPNDRFFAVRPEGSVSTLKIQRTERGDSAVYLCASSLTSAGAGTGELFFGEGSRLTVL.